This TCR beta chain stems from a study of identical twins. In TCRdb, the 5' RACE reads were re-called with MiXCR into one record per CDR3 protein. The sample lists 400,000 to 650,000 distinct CDR3 sequences; roughly a fifth were seen once. V was cut by 5 bases and J by 2 bases, with 9 bases left in between. The CDR3 sequence is 12 residues long. The germline V gene encodes CDR1 DFQATT and CDR2 SNEGSKA (reference sequence). These data were also reused for a study on T cells expressing NK-cell markers.

The chain couples TRBV20-1 to TRBJ1-2, with D possibly matching TRBD1 (6 bases). The sequencing input was CD4+ T cells sorted from blood. This TCR was sampled from a woman aged 18-30 years in good health. The CDR3 nucleotides are TGCAGTGCTGGGGACACCAACTATGGCTACACCTTC. Amino acids: CSAGDTNYGYTF.